This TCR beta chain was documented in a study of blood T cells in healthy people across ages. Study-wide findings and caveats: It was the long-lived donors that had more naive CD4+ cells and higher diversity than aged donors.

Alongside a J-beta primer mix, a sample-barcoded 5' primer served in a second PCR lasting roughly 7 to 12 cycles. CDR3-containing paired-end reads numbered at least 3 million in each sample. TCRdb passed the 5' RACE reads through MiXCR, listing each CDR3 protein once. The repertoire holds around 970,000 distinct CDR3 sequences, with roughly half as singletons. The germline V and J ends were trimmed by 3 bases and 5 bases, with 8 bases remaining between them. CDR3 size: 12 residues. Germline V lookup: CDR1 SGHTA, CDR2 FQGNSA. There are a few counts of this clonotype. Antigen unknown. The rearrangement uses TRBV7-2 and TRBJ2-7; D not certain. This TCR was recovered from a woman in her sixties or seventies in good health. The sequencing input was blood. The DNA for the CDR3 is TGTGCCAGCAGCTTTGGGGTGCACGAGCAGTACTTC. Its protein product is CASSFGVHEQYF. The entire variable domain, with the rest obtained from reference TRBV7-2 and TRBJ2-7, is as follows: GAGVSQSPSNKVTEKGKDVELRCDPISGHTALYWYRQSLGQGLEFLIYFQGNSAPDKSGLPSDRFSAERTGGSVSTLTIQRTQQEDSAVYLCASSFGVHEQYFGPGTRLTVT.